The T cell receptor (beta chain) under discussion was sequenced for a study of blood T cell repertoires in COVID-19. Germline CDR1 and CDR2: SGHAT and FQNNGV. V shed 2 bases and J 1 base; nucleotides not matched to a gene: 8. The CDR3 extends over 17 amino acids. Some clones are missing from TCRdb's copy, which holds only in-frame ones; the method was immunoSEQ multiplex PCR. The repertoire holds about 210,000 clones, with roughly 81% as singletons. Sample: peripheral blood. The receptor comes from a woman aged 50 to 65 with active or convalescent COVID-19. This chain connects TRBV11-2 to TRBJ2-3, with TRBD2 identical over 8 bases. The CDR3 DNA sequence: TGTGCCAGCAGCTTAACGGGGGGGGCTCGAGGCACAGATACGCAGTATTTT. As protein: CASSLTGGARGTDTQYF.